The rows below give T cell receptor beta chains drawn from one sample of a study of radiation and T cells in renal cell carcinoma. Profiling relied on immunoSEQ multiplex PCR, and the TCRdb table lists in-frame clones only, not all of them. The repertoire consists of 100,000 to 150,000 clones, with approximately 82% occurring once and the leading ten covering around 3%. The sequenced sample was blood, obtained from a patient whose treatment included radiotherapy and nephrectomy. Source of these receptors: a woman aged 55-69 years with renal cell carcinoma. Each CDR3 is given without its conserved first and last residue.

V: TRBV7-2
CDR3: ASSLRGSIQLNTEAF

V: TRBV4-1
CDR3: ASSAQGGYGYT

V: TRBV4-1
CDR3: ASSHAGSGGNEQF

V: TRBV29-1
CDR3: SVDRLGAGANVLT

V: TRBV15
CDR3: ATSRVEGGNQPQH

V: TRBV5-6
CDR3: ASSPTGNNQPQH

V: TRBV18
CDR3: ASSTLQVAPGNTIY

V: TRBV5-6
CDR3: ASSPPTGAKDTQY

V: TRBV4-3
CDR3: ASSQDLGTSGSGDEQF

V: TRBV5-6
CDR3: ASSLISQHGYT

V: TRBV27
CDR3: ASKLATRVDDTQY

V: TRBV7-9
CDR3: ASSLARTGGELF

V: TRBV7-2
CDR3: ASSLGPQQNTEAF

V: TRBV19
CDR3: ASSASRTVMTYEQY

V: TRBV30
CDR3: AWETGTGTYSNQPQH

V: TRBV7-2
CDR3: ASSFRTGNTEAF

V: TRBV27
CDR3: ASSFSHSSQETQY

V: TRBV19
CDR3: ASSVDQGSNQPQH

V: TRBV27
CDR3: ASSALDRGGETQY

V: TRBV7-2
CDR3: ASSLPGQGILYGYT